Detailed here is one T cell receptor beta chain. Antigen: not known. This entry comes from a study of lymphopenia after photon versus proton radiotherapy. Assay used: immunoSEQ multiplex PCR; TCRdb lists only in-frame clones, some missing. The sample holds 35,000 to 40,000 clones; more than 75% are singletons and the top ten take around 2.9%. Points from the study as a whole: After the lymphocyte nadir, photon-treated repertoires showed oligoclonal expansion, especially of CD8+ Temra cells. A bigger post-nadir fall in TCR diversity correlated inversely with survival time in deceased patients. Only patients who died were analyzed for survival; proton advantage is unproven.

The sample consisted of peripheral blood, taken from a patient treated with photon-based radiotherapy. The sequence came from a man aged 45 to 65 with gastric cancer.

The CDR3 region is CASSPRDSLSSDTQYF. The CDR3 DNA reads TGTGCCAGCAGCCCACGGGACTCCCTTTCATCAGATACGCAGTATTTT. This chain links TRBV7-9 with TRBJ2-3; D may be TRBD2 (6 bases). V lost 5 bases and J lost 4, with 19 bases in between. Germline V gene data show CDR1 as SEHNR and CDR2 as FQNEAQ (reference sequence). The CDR3 spans 16 residues.